This T cell receptor (beta chain) emerged from a study of T cell repertoires in aging, cancer and after chemotherapy. Overall study results and limits: Across the chemotherapy interval, each cancer cohort showed higher median generation probability, suggesting thymic rebound. Loss of evenness, beyond lost richness, contributed to age-related TCR diversity decline in cancer patients.

Rearranged V-D-J TRB sequences were amplified with a mixed TRB-A/B primer pool. TCRdb itself ran the multiplex PCR reads through MiXCR, one entry per CDR3 protein. This table has some 5,300 distinct CDR3 sequences, over 25% appearing once. The template was genomic DNA from peripheral blood, not RNA. Per germline, CDR1 MNHEY and CDR2 SMNVEV (reference sequence). This CDR3 spans 15 amino acids. Germline trimming cut 6 bases from V and 4 bases from J; bases unmatched to any gene: 9. This clonotype came up a few times. As yet, its antigen is unknown. Sequencing was carried out using blood. The chain is built from TRBV27 and TRBJ1-3; 7 positions match TRBD1. The receptor's source is a human donor in good health. This CDR3 is CASRTGQREGNTIYF. The DNA for the CDR3 is TGTGCCAGCAGAACGGGACAGCGCGAAGGAAACACCATATATTTT.